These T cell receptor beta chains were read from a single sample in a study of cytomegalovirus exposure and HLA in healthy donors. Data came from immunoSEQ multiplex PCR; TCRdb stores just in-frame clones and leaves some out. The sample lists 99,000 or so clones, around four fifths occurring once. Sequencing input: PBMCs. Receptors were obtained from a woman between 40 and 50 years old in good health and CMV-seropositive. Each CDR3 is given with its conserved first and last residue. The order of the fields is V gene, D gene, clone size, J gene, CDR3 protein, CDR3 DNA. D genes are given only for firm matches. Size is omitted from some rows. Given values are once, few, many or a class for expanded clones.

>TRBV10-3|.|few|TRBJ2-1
CAARGLAGNNEQFF
TGTGCCGCCAGGGGGCTAGCGGGAAACAATGAGCAGTTCTTC
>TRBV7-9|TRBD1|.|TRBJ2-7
CASSFDRGHSYEQYF
TGTGCCAGCAGCTTTGACAGGGGGCACTCCTACGAGCAGTACTTC
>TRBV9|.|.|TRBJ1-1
CASSVSGVGTEAFF
TGTGCCAGCAGCGTATCCGGGGTAGGGACTGAAGCTTTCTTT
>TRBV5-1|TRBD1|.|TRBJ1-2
CASSLAPGQFHGYTF
TGCGCCAGCAGCTTGGCCCCGGGACAGTTCCACGGCTACACCTTC
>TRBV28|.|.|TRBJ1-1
CASSSMNEGNTEAFF
TGTGCCAGCAGTTCGATGAACGAGGGGAACACTGAAGCTTTCTTT
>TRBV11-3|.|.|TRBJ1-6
CASSLVPRAGYNSPLHF
TGTGCCAGCAGCTTAGTACCCAGGGCAGGGTATAATTCACCCCTCCACTTT
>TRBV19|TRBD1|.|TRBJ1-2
CATSEIPGQYYGYTF
TGTGCCACCAGCGAAATACCGGGACAGTACTATGGCTACACCTTC
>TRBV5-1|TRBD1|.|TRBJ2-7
CASSLNPGGPEQYF
TGCGCCAGCAGCTTGAATCCAGGGGGCCCTGAGCAGTACTTC
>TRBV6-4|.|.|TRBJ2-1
CASSDEGVVVNEQFF
TGTGCCAGCAGTGACGAGGGAGTCGTCGTCAATGAGCAGTTCTTC
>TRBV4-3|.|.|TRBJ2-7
CASSQDAATYEQYF
TGCGCCAGCAGCCAAGATGCGGCGACCTACGAGCAGTACTTC
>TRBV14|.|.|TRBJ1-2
CASSQDPDRRLYGYTF
TGTGCCAGCAGCCAAGATCCGGACAGAAGGTTATATGGCTACACCTTC
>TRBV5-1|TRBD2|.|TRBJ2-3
CASSSGLAASTDTQYF
TGCGCCAGCAGCTCGGGACTAGCGGCTAGCACAGATACGCAGTATTTT
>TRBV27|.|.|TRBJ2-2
CASSFRSTGNTGELFF
TGTGCCAGCAGTTTCCGCTCGACAGGGAACACCGGGGAGCTGTTTTTT
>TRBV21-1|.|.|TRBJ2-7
CASSWTGYEQYF
TGTGCCAGCAGCTGGACAGGCTACGAGCAGTACTTC
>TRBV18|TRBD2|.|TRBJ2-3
CASSRVLAGGPGDTQYF
TGTGCCAGCTCCCGGGTTCTAGCGGGGGGGCCTGGAGATACGCAGTATTTT
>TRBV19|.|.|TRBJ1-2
CASSPERGTPNYGYTF
TGTGCCAGTAGTCCCGAACGGGGGACCCCTAACTATGGCTACACCTTC
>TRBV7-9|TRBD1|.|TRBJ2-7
CASSSTGDSYEQYF
TGTGCCAGCAGCTCGACAGGGGACTCCTACGAGCAGTACTTC
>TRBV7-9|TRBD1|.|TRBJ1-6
CASRGRTGENSPLHF
TGTGCCAGCAGAGGAAGGACAGGGGAAAATTCACCCCTCCACTTT
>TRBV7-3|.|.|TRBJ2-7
CASSPYHNSYEQYF
TGTGCCAGCAGCCCGTACCATAACTCGTACGAGCAGTACTTC
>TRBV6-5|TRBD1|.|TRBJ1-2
CASSEVDRGYGYTF
TGTGCCAGCAGTGAGGTGGACAGGGGATATGGCTACACCTTC
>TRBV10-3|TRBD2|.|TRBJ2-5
CAISAWLAGGQEETQYF
TGTGCCATCAGTGCATGGCTAGCGGGGGGGCAGGAAGAGACCCAGTACTTC
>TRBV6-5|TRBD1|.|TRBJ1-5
CASSSTGTGGQPQHF
TGTGCCAGCAGCTCTACCGGGACAGGGGGACAGCCCCAGCATTTT
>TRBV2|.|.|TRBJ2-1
CASSPSSGAKGTFF
TGTGCCAGCAGTCCGAGTAGCGGAGCCAAGGGGACGTTCTTC
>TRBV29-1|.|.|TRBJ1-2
CSVLAHRASQSNYGYTF
TGCAGCGTCCTAGCCCACAGGGCTAGCCAGTCTAACTATGGCTACACCTTC
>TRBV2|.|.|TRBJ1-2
CASSELGGGFTGYTF
TGTGCCAGCAGTGAACTTGGGGGGGGCTTTACTGGCTACACCTTC
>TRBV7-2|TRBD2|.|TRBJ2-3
CASSLGLAGTRTDTQYF
TGTGCCAGCAGCTTAGGCCTAGCGGGGACTCGCACAGATACGCAGTATTTT